Following are 24 T cell receptor beta chains from one sample sequenced in a study of blood T cell repertoires in COVID-19. Only in-frame clones appear in the TCRdb table, and some are missing; sequencing was by immunoSEQ multiplex PCR. The sample lists 320,000 or so clones, over 70% occurring once. The sequencing sample was made of PBMCs or T cells enriched from blood (not recorded which). These receptors all stem from a man aged 25 to 45 who had recovered from COVID-19.

The chain links TRBV30 to TRBJ2-3; D might be TRBD1 (5 bases). The germline V and J ends were trimmed by 3 bases and 6 bases, with 10 bases remaining between them. Germline V gene data show CDR1 as GTSNPN and CDR2 as SVGIG (reference sequence). CDR3 length equals 12 residues. CDR3 residues: CAWRGVRDTQYF. DNA for the CDR3: TGTGCCTGGAGAGGGGTCAGGGATACGCAGTATTTT.

The genes are TRBV7-6 and TRBJ2-3, with 8 bases identical to TRBD2. Germline V gene data show CDR1 as SGHVS and CDR2 as FNYEAQ. The CDR3 has 16 amino acids. With 1 base clipped from V and 2 bases from J, the junction kept 5 bases outside the gene matches. The CDR3: CASSLGFSGVTDTQYF. CDR3 in DNA: TGTGCCAGCAGCTTAGGGTTTAGCGGGGTCACAGATACGCAGTATTTT.

The rearrangement links TRBV2 to TRBJ2-5, with TRBD2 matching 9 bases. The germline V gene has CDR1 SNHLY and CDR2 FYNNEI. V dropped 2 bases and J dropped 1; count of bases not matched to a gene: 11. The CDR3 length is 18 residues. The CDR3 bases are TGTGCCAGCAGTGAATTTGGGTCGCTAGCGGGGTCCCAAGAGACCCAGTACTTC. Translating gives CASSEFGSLAGSQETQYF. Complete variable domain (other parts from reference TRBV2 and TRBJ2-5): EPEVTQTPSHQVTQMGQEVILRCVPISNHLYFYWYRQILGQKVEFLVSFYNNEISEKSEIFDDQFSVERPDGSNFTLKIRSTKLEDSAMYFCASSEFGSLAGSQETQYFGPGTRLLVL.

CDR3 in DNA: TGCGCCAGCAGCTTGGGACACGAACGTCAGTACTTC. This translates into CASSLGHERQYF. The chain has TRBV5-1 and TRBJ2-4; D unclear. The CDR3 totals 12 residues. Germline values: CDR1 SGHRS, CDR2 YFSETQ. V lost 0 bases to trimming and J lost 12 bases, with 10 bases between them.

This chain uses TRBV11-3 with TRBJ2-5, with D possibly TRBD1 on 6 matching bases. Trimming took off 1 base at V and 0 bases at J, with 12 bases between the two ends. This CDR3 has 16 residues. From germline, CDR1 is SGHNT and CDR2 YENEEA. As DNA, the CDR3 is TGTGCCAGCAGCTTAGGGAACAGGGCCTACCAAGAGACCCAGTACTTC. Protein product: CASSLGNRAYQETQYF. The whole variable domain, remainder taken from reference TRBV11-3 and TRBJ2-5, is EAGVVQSPRYKIIEKKQPVAFWCNPISGHNTLYWYLQNLGQGPELLIRYENEEAVDDSQLPKDRFSAERLKGVDSTLKIQPAELGDSAVYLCASSLGNRAYQETQYFGPGTRLLVL.

The chain carries TRBV19 and TRBJ1-3; D unclear. Trimming shortened V by 4 bases and J by 0 bases, and 13 bases separated the two germline ends. This CDR3 region has 16 residues. Germline lookup yields CDR1 LNHDA and CDR2 SQIVND (reference sequence). CDR3 amino acids: CASSTLGFHSGNTIYF. CDR3 in DNA: TGTGCCAGTAGTACCCTGGGCTTCCACTCTGGAAACACCATATATTTT.

This chain links TRBV27 with TRBJ1-4; possibly TRBD1 for D (5 bases). Germline V CDR1 and CDR2: MNHEY, SMNVEV (reference sequence). The CDR3 covers 14 residues. Trimming left V 3 bases short and J 6 bases short, with 11 bases between. DNA for the CDR3: TGTGCCAGCAGTTTGATTGGGGCTGATGAAAAACTGTTTTTT. Amino acids: CASSLIGADEKLFF.

The chain links TRBV27 to TRBJ1-4, with 9 bases lining up with TRBD1. V was pared by 7 bases and J by 7 bases, with 10 bases of the junction left unmatched. Germline-derived CDR1 and CDR2 are MNHEY and SMNVEV (reference sequence). The CDR3 has 15 amino acids. CDR3 bases: TGTGCCAGCACCTTCTCCGGGACAGGGTCTGAAAAACTGTTTTTT. It encodes CASTFSGTGSEKLFF. Filled out from reference TRBV27 and TRBJ1-4, the complete variable domain reads EAQVTQNPRYLITVTGKKLTVTCSQNMNHEYMSWYRQDPGLGLRQIYYSMNVEVTDKGDVPEGYKVSRKEKRNFPLILESPSPNQTSLYFCASTFSGTGSEKLFFGSGTQLSVL.

The gene calls are TRBV4-1 and TRBJ2-7, with 7 bases matching TRBD1. The CDR3 loop spans 15 amino acids. The ends lost 1 base at V and 4 bases at J; junction bases unmatched: 7. Germline CDR1 and CDR2: MGHRA and YSYEKL. The CDR3 region is CASSQVQGTGYEQYF. Written as DNA, the CDR3 is TGCGCCAGCAGCCAAGTACAGGGGACCGGGTACGAGCAGTACTTC.

V is TRBV5-1 and J is TRBJ2-7, with 9 bases that match TRBD2. The length of the CDR3 is 14 residues. CDR1 is SGHRS and CDR2 is YFSETQ in the germline V gene. Unmatched junction bases numbered 7, after V lost 3 bases and J lost 6 bases. The CDR3 sequence: CASSSLAGSVEQYF. CDR3 nucleotide sequence: TGCGCCAGCAGCTCCCTAGCGGGGTCGGTCGAGCAGTACTTC.

This sequence joins TRBV2 and TRBJ1-2; maybe TRBD1 (6 bases). V dropped 3 bases and J dropped 6 bases, with 17 bases sitting between them. This CDR3 spans 15 amino acids. Germline CDR1 reads SNHLY; CDR2 reads FYNNEI. The CDR3 nucleotides read TGTGCCAGCAGTGAGAGCTTGAGGGGGAGCGATGGCTACACCTTC. Translating it yields CASSESLRGSDGYTF.

This clone has only one observation. The chain is built from TRBV5-4 and TRBJ2-5; tentatively, D is TRBD2 (5 bases). The V end lost 7 bases, the J end lost 5 bases, and 18 bases lay between the germline ends. Germline-derived CDR1 and CDR2 are SGHNT and YYREEE (reference sequence). This CDR3 has 14 amino acids. CDR3 loop: CASGETTGGETQYF. CDR3 sequence (DNA): TGTGCCAGCGGCGAAACGACCGGCGGGGAGACCCAGTACTTC. Looking up the rest from reference TRBV5-4 and TRBJ2-5 gives the full variable domain: ETGVTQSPTHLIKTRGQQVTLRCSSQSGHNTVSWYQQALGQGPQFIFQYYREEENGRGNFPPRFSGLQFPNYSSELNVNALELDDSALYLCASGETTGGETQYFGPGTRLLVL.

In its sample, this clone was seen once. The J gene is TRBJ1-2, the V gene TRBV12-3 or TRBV12-4; possible D gene TRBD1, 6 bases. Trimming stripped 4 bases from V and 4 bases from J, with 10 bases between. The CDR3 sequence is 13 residues long. The CDR3 spells CASSYRVTYGYTF. In nucleotides, the CDR3 is TGTGCCAGCAGTTACAGGGTTACCTATGGCTACACCTTC.

The gene calls are TRBV5-1 and TRBJ2-5; maybe TRBD2 (5 bases). Per the germline V gene, CDR1 is SGHRS and CDR2 is YFSETQ. CDR3 length: 13 amino acids. Trimming removed 1 base from V and 10 bases from J, with 14 bases in between. Here the CDR3 DNA reads TGCGCCAGCAGCTTGTCAGTAAATCGGGACCAGTACTTC. Translated, it gives CASSLSVNRDQYF.

CDR3 sequence reads: CASSLDGLAGGPREQYF. The CDR3 DNA reads as TGTGCCAGCAGCTTAGATGGACTAGCGGGGGGGCCGCGCGAGCAGTACTTC. The chain combines TRBV7-9 with TRBJ2-7; 15 bases agree with TRBD2. The CDR3 spans 17 residues. CDR1 SEHNR and CDR2 FQNEAQ come from the germline V gene (reference sequence). Unmatched junction bases numbered 7, after V lost 1 base and J lost 6 bases.

The chain joins TRBV19 to TRBJ2-2, with D possibly matching TRBD1 (6 bases). V was trimmed by 3 bases and J by 6 bases, leaving 14 bases between them. CDR3 length equals 15 residues. The germline V gene encodes CDR1 LNHDA and CDR2 SQIVND (reference sequence). CDR3 coding DNA: TGTGCCAGTAGTATTTCACAGGGCTCCTCCGGGGAGCTGTTTTTT. It encodes CASSISQGSSGELFF.

The chain combines TRBV15 with TRBJ1-2, with TRBD1 as a possible D gene (5 bases). This CDR3 is built from 15 residues. CDR1 is LNHNV and CDR2 is YYDKDF in the germline V gene (reference sequence). V dropped 0 bases and J dropped 4 bases, with 12 bases sitting between them. CDR3 coding DNA: TGTGCCACCAGCAGAGATAAGGGGAACGGCTATGGCTACACCTTC. Translated: CATSRDKGNGYGYTF.

The chain uses TRBV9 and TRBJ2-7; D call uncertain. CDR1 SGDLS and CDR2 YYNGEE come from the germline V gene. Trimming left V 3 bases short and J 2 bases short, with 12 bases between. The CDR3 runs to 14 residues. The CDR3 sequence: CASSAVDGAYEQYF. CDR3 nucleotides: TGTGCCAGCAGCGCCGTTGACGGAGCCTACGAGCAGTACTTC.

The V call is TRBV19, the J call TRBJ1-1; D is unresolved. V gave up 4 bases and J gave up 5 bases, with 20 bases separating them. CDR1 LNHDA and CDR2 SQIVND come from the germline V gene (reference sequence). This CDR3 contains 16 residues. CDR3 DNA sequence: TGTGCCAGTAGTACCCTCAAGTTAGACTGGCCGACTGAAGCTTTCTTT. Translating it yields CASSTLKLDWPTEAFF.

The V gene is TRBV24-1, the J gene TRBJ1-2; weak D call: TRBD1 (6 bases). CDR1 is KGHDR and CDR2 is SFDVKD in the germline V gene. Trimming removed 4 bases from V and 4 bases from J, with 12 bases in between. The CDR3 totals 14 residues. CDR3 sequence: CATSDPRGRYGYTF. DNA for the CDR3: TGTGCCACCAGTGACCCCAGGGGTCGCTATGGCTACACCTTC.

The chain joins TRBV7-3 to TRBJ2-3; 7 positions agree with TRBD2. The length of the CDR3 is 13 residues. Germline CDR1 and CDR2: SGHTA and FQGTGA. V lost 5 bases and J lost 1; bases outside the gene matches: 0. The CDR3 sequence: CASSAGGTDTQYF. CDR3 coding DNA: TGTGCCAGCAGCGCGGGGGGCACAGATACGCAGTATTTT.

CDR3 amino acids: CASSFVDRAYGYTF. The CDR3 DNA sequence: TGTGCCAGCAGCTTTGTGGACAGGGCCTATGGCTACACCTTC. The chain joins TRBV7-9 to TRBJ1-2; 8 nucleotides line up with TRBD1. J was trimmed by 4 bases and V by 3 bases; bases with no gene match: 4. This CDR3 comprises 14 residues. Looked up from germline, CDR1 is SEHNR and CDR2 is FQNEAQ (reference sequence).

The gene calls are TRBV6-8 and TRBJ2-1, with D possibly TRBD2 on 6 matching bases. The CDR3 totals 17 residues. In germline, CDR1 is MNHGY, CDR2 SAAAGT. Deletions cut 4 bases from V and 6 bases from J, with 22 bases between. The CDR3, as DNA: TGTGCCAGCAGTTCCCCTGCGGGAATGGGAGGAGGCAATGAGCAGTTCTTC. Its translation is CASSSPAGMGGGNEQFF.

This chain uses TRBV18 with TRBJ1-1, with 7 bases fitting TRBD1. The CDR3 spans 14 residues. J gave up 4 bases and V 3 bases, and 5 bases lay outside the gene matches. In germline, CDR1 is KGHSH, CDR2 LQKENI. The CDR3 here is CASSPTGRSTEAFF. Written as DNA, the CDR3 is TGTGCCAGCTCACCGACAGGGAGAAGCACTGAAGCTTTCTTT.